This T cell receptor beta chain was sequenced during a study of technical replicates of blood from several donors. Produced via immunoSEQ multiplex PCR; TCRdb's table is partial and in-frame only. The repertoire has about 80,000 clones, roughly 98% of them found once; the top ten carry 0.2% to 0.25%. The sample holds one count of this clone. The CDR3 has 16 residues. The V end was cut by 4 bases, the J end by 2 bases, with 15 bases between. Germline lookup yields CDR1 SNHLY and CDR2 FYNNEI. The sample consisted of T cells isolated from PBMCs. This TCR was sampled from a human donor in good health. The rearrangement uses TRBV2 and TRBJ1-5; the D gene is possibly TRBD1 (6 bases). The DNA for the CDR3 is TGTGCCAGCAGTGGGGGGGGGCTTTTACGCAATCAGCCCCAGCATTTT. Translation: CASSGGGLLRNQPQHF.